The next 12 T cell receptor beta chains were all read from a single sample in a study of blood T cell repertoires in COVID-19. Profiling relied on immunoSEQ multiplex PCR, and the TCRdb table lists in-frame clones only, not all of them. This sample has 250,000 to 300,000 clones, with 75% to 85% found just once. The sample was peripheral blood. The receptors stem from a man aged 50-59 years with active or convalescent COVID-19.

V is TRBV5-1 and J is TRBJ1-2; 9 bases are shared with TRBD1. This CDR3 spans 13 amino acids. V gave up 5 bases and J gave up 8 bases; unmatched junction bases: 7. The germline CDR1 and CDR2 sequences are SGHRS and YFSETQ. The CDR3 loop is CASRQGAAQGYTF. CDR3 DNA sequence: TGCGCCAGCAGACAGGGGGCGGCTCAGGGCTACACCTTC.

This clone showed up just a few times. The genes are TRBV7-3 and TRBJ2-3; tentative D call: TRBD2 (7 bases). The V gene's germline CDR1 is SGHTA and CDR2 FQGTGA. CDR3 length: 15 residues. Trimming stripped 3 bases from V and 2 bases from J, with 12 bases between. This CDR3 reads CASSLAGALTDTQYF. In nucleotides, the CDR3 is TGTGCCAGCAGCTTGGCGGGGGCCCTCACAGATACGCAGTATTTT. Variable domain in full (rest from reference TRBV7-3 and TRBJ2-3): GAGVSQTPSNKVTEKGKYVELRCDPISGHTALYWYRQSLGQGPEFLIYFQGTGAADDSGLPNDRFFAVRPEGSVSTLKIQRTERGDSAVYLCASSLAGALTDTQYFGPGTRLTVL.

The gene calls are TRBV28 and TRBJ1-1; 8 bases align to TRBD1. The CDR3 covers 15 residues. Germline V gives CDR1 MDHEN, CDR2 SYDVKM. The J segment lost 1 base and the V segment lost 7 bases, leaving 8 bases of the junction unmatched. CDR3 loop: CASNYQGAGNTEAFF. The CDR3 DNA reads as TGTGCCAGCAACTACCAGGGGGCTGGGAACACTGAAGCTTTCTTT.

The chain is built from TRBV28 and TRBJ1-1; 7 nucleotides align to TRBD1. Germline lookup yields CDR1 MDHEN and CDR2 SYDVKM. The length of the CDR3 is 13 residues. The V gene end was trimmed by 7 bases and the J gene end by 7 bases; junction bases not matched to a gene: 9. As DNA, the CDR3 is TGTGCCAGCACTGACCGGGACAGTAGTGAAGCTTTCTTT. Its protein is CASTDRDSSEAFF.

The chain couples TRBV2 to TRBJ2-3; 7 bases align to TRBD2. Germline V gene lookup returns CDR1 SNHLY and CDR2 FYNNEI. Trimming removed 4 bases from V and 5 bases from J; junction bases left unmatched: 9. The CDR3 totals 15 residues. CDR3 sequence reads: CASSGPGRAIDTQYF. The CDR3 nucleotides read TGTGCCAGCAGTGGACCGGGGAGGGCAATAGATACGCAGTATTTT.

The V call is TRBV27, the J call TRBJ2-7, with 7 bases matching TRBD2. CDR1 and CDR2 (germline): MNHEY, SMNVEV (reference sequence). The V segment lost 4 bases and the J segment 4 bases; nucleotides outside the gene matches: 13. CDR3 length: 16 residues. DNA for the CDR3: TGTGCCAGCAGTTCCTTTCGCGGGAGCCCCCCTTACGAGCAGTACTTC. This encodes CASSSFRGSPPYEQYF.

The genes are TRBV6-1 and TRBJ1-3; 7 nucleotides match TRBD1. The ends lost 4 bases at V and 0 bases at J; junction bases unmatched: 9. The CDR3 covers 17 residues. Germline V gives CDR1 MNHNS, CDR2 SASEGT. The CDR3 DNA sequence: TGTGCCAGCAGTGTAAGAACAGGGGCCTACTCTGGAAACACCATATATTTT. Protein: CASSVRTGAYSGNTIYF.

In the case of this clone: Other DNA sequences in this sample translate to the same CDR3. The V gene is TRBV4-2, the J gene TRBJ1-5; 9 nucleotides line up with TRBD1. This CDR3 comprises 16 residues. The trim removed 0 bases at V and 5 bases at J, leaving 5 bases unmatched. The germline V gene has CDR1 LGHNA and CDR2 YNFKEQ. The CDR3, as DNA: TGTGCCAGCAGCCAAGATCGGACAGGGGCTTATCAGCCCCAGCATTTT. This translates into CASSQDRTGAYQPQHF.

The J gene is TRBJ2-3, the V gene TRBV24-1, with TRBD2 matching 7 bases. In germline, CDR1 is KGHDR, CDR2 SFDVKD. CDR3 size: 17 residues. Trimming cost V 3 bases and J 1 base; bases outside gene matches: 9. Here the CDR3 reads CATSDPRTRSGTDTQYF. The CDR3 bases are TGTGCCACCAGTGATCCACGGACTAGGAGTGGCACAGATACGCAGTATTTT.

The chain is built from TRBV9 and TRBJ2-1; maybe TRBD1 (5 bases). The ends were cut back, 3 bases at V and 9 bases at J, with 16 bases in the middle. Germline V gives CDR1 SGDLS, CDR2 YYNGEE. This CDR3 is built from 14 residues. The CDR3 DNA sequence: TGTGCCAGCAGCGGCGCAGGGTTCTTTCCTGAGCAGTTCTTC. This sequence encodes CASSGAGFFPEQFF.

The chain recombines TRBV28 with TRBJ2-2, with D perhaps matching TRBD2 (5 bases). V lost 3 bases and J 0 bases, leaving 5 bases between the germline ends. Looked up from germline, CDR1 is MDHEN and CDR2 is SYDVKM. This CDR3 spans 14 amino acids. CDR3 bases: TGTGCCAGCAGTTTGACTACGAACACCGGGGAGCTGTTTTTT. Its protein product is CASSLTTNTGELFF.

The V and J genes are TRBV10-3 and TRBJ1-2; TRBD1 matches at 9 bases. Germline V gene lookup returns CDR1 ENHRY and CDR2 SYGVKD. The CDR3 is 14 residues long. The V and J ends lost 6 bases and 6 bases, in that order; junction bases with no gene match: 8. The CDR3 reads CAIRTTGGEDGYTF. The CDR3 region has the DNA TGTGCCATCAGGACGACAGGGGGAGAGGATGGCTACACCTTC.